Sequencing of this TCR beta chain was carried out in a study of blood T cell repertoires in COVID-19. Clinical histories supplied by participants themselves formed the basis of cohort assignment. This CDR3 is built from 14 residues. Trimming removed 8 bases from V and 1 base from J; junction bases left unmatched: 4. Germline-derived CDR1 and CDR2 are MNHEY and SVGAGI. Methods used by the authors: Cell counts per sample came from amplifying reference gene primers. The table came from immunoSEQ multiplex PCR; TCRdb's copy has only in-frame clones and leaves some out. That table furnishes V, J and clone size, whereas the DNA furnished D and trimming. The sample consists of roughly 200,000 clones, about 91% of them appearing once.

V is TRBV6-5 and J is TRBJ2-2; 7 nucleotides match TRBD2. The clonotype comes from a woman in her 40s with acute COVID-19. The sequenced sample was PBMCs or T cells enriched from blood (not recorded which). CDR3 sequence (DNA): TGTGCCAGCTCCGGACTAGGGAACACCGGGGAGCTGTTTTTT. This encodes CASSGLGNTGELFF.